Each of the 30 T cell receptor beta chains below was sequenced from the same sample in a study of blood T cell repertoires in COVID-19. Here immunoSEQ multiplex PCR was the method, and the copy in TCRdb shows in-frame clones only, minus some. The data show around 220,000 clones, with roughly 90% seen just once and more than 12% held by the top ten. The specimen was PBMCs or T cells enriched from blood (not recorded which). These receptors originate from a man under 40 who had been exposed to COVID-19.

V usage is TRBV5-5 and J usage is TRBJ1-1; D not resolved. The CDR3 totals 14 residues. V lost 4 bases and J 5 bases, leaving 15 bases between the germline ends. In germline, CDR1 is SGHKS, CDR2 YYEKEE (reference sequence). The CDR3: CASSPTGVGTEAFF. CDR3 nucleotide sequence: TGTGCCAGCAGCCCGACCGGGGTGGGTACTGAAGCTTTCTTT.

J is TRBJ1-1 and V is TRBV27, with D possibly matching TRBD1 (6 bases). With 3 bases removed from V and 4 bases from J, the gap between germline ends came to 12 bases. The CDR3 runs 14 residues. The germline V gene encodes CDR1 MNHEY and CDR2 SMNVEV (reference sequence). CDR3 nucleotides: TGTGCCAGCAGTTTTGCAGGGGCCGGCACTGAAGCTTTCTTT. As protein: CASSFAGAGTEAFF.

This clone appeared a single time. The V gene is TRBV5-6, the J gene TRBJ2-2; 7 nucleotides align to TRBD1. The J segment lost 2 bases and the V segment lost 4 bases, leaving 14 bases of the junction unmatched. Germline V gives CDR1 SGHDT, CDR2 YYEEEE. The CDR3 spans 18 residues. The CDR3 spells CASSVLHRGISNTGELFF. For the CDR3, the DNA is TGTGCCAGCAGCGTGCTTCACAGGGGTATCAGTAACACCGGGGAGCTGTTTTTT.

About this clone itself: The sample carries other DNA sequences with the same CDR3. J is TRBJ1-1 and V is TRBV11-3, with TRBD1 matching 10 bases. The CDR3 runs to 13 residues. The germline CDR1 and CDR2 sequences are SGHNT and YENEEA. Trimming cost V 8 bases and J 2 bases; bases outside gene matches: 2. CDR3 region: CASGQGVNTEAFF. The CDR3 nucleotides are TGTGCCAGCGGACAGGGGGTAAACACTGAAGCTTTCTTT.

V and J are TRBV5-6 and TRBJ2-2; D possibly corresponds to TRBD2 (6 bases). Germline V gene data show CDR1 as SGHDT and CDR2 as YYEEEE. CDR3 length: 16 amino acids. Trimming took 5 bases from V and 0 from J, leaving 14 bases between them. The CDR3 DNA is TGTGCCAGCAGAAAGGAGGGCCCGACGAACACCGGGGAGCTGTTTTTT. This gives the protein CASRKEGPTNTGELFF.

This rearrangement joins TRBV11-2 to TRBJ2-7; maybe TRBD2 (5 bases). Germline V gene lookup returns CDR1 SGHAT and CDR2 FQNNGV. The CDR3 spans 13 residues. The V end lost 5 bases, the J end lost 5 bases, and 13 bases lay between the germline ends. The CDR3 DNA reads TGTGCCAGCAGCCAGACGGGGATAAACGAGCAGTACTTC. Its translation is CASSQTGINEQYF.

The V call is TRBV11-2, the J call TRBJ2-3; TRBD2 matches 11 bases. Germline values: CDR1 SGHAT, CDR2 FQNNGV. The V segment lost 5 bases and the J segment 2 bases; nucleotides outside the gene matches: 3. This CDR3 is 15 amino acids long. CDR3 sequence reads: CASSEGLADTDTQYF. The CDR3 region has the DNA TGTGCCAGCAGCGAGGGACTAGCGGACACAGATACGCAGTATTTT.

The chain has TRBV4-1 and TRBJ2-2; D is unresolved. This CDR3 is built from 14 residues. The germline V gene encodes CDR1 MGHRA and CDR2 YSYEKL. Trimming pared 0 bases from V and 4 bases from J, leaving 6 bases between. The CDR3 protein is CASSQDRSTGELFF. The CDR3 nucleotides are TGCGCCAGCAGCCAAGACCGGAGCACCGGGGAGCTGTTTTTT.

The chain employs TRBV4-1 and TRBJ1-2, with a possible D match to TRBD1 (6 bases). This CDR3 has 16 amino acids. Trimming shortened V by 1 base and J by 8 bases, and 20 bases separated the two germline ends. In germline, CDR1 is MGHRA, CDR2 YSYEKL. Written as DNA, the CDR3 is TGCGCCAGCAGCCAAGCGGGGGGAAAGAGGGGGACAGGCTACACCTTC. Its translation is CASSQAGGKRGTGYTF.

The rearrangement joins TRBV14 to TRBJ2-7; TRBD2 matches 13 bases. CDR3 length: 14 residues. The J segment lost 5 bases and the V segment lost 5 bases, leaving 3 bases of the junction unmatched. Germline CDR1 is SGHDN and CDR2 is FVKESK. The CDR3 DNA sequence: TGTGCCAGCAGCTTCGGACTAGCGGGGGACGAGCAGTACTTC. Translation gives CASSFGLAGDEQYF.

The chain employs TRBV3-1 (or the pseudogene TRBV3-2) and TRBJ1-2; the D is unclear. This CDR3 comprises 14 residues. V lost 2 bases and J 7 bases, leaving 14 bases between the germline ends. Looked up from germline, CDR1 is LGHDT and CDR2 is YNNKEL (reference sequence). The CDR3 DNA is TGTGCCAGCAGCCAAAATGTCTGGTCAGGTGGCTACACCTTC. It specifies CASSQNVWSGGYTF.

The chain uses TRBV7-9 and TRBJ2-2; 9 bases match TRBD1. Germline values: CDR1 SEHNR, CDR2 FQNEAQ (reference sequence). CDR3 length: 18 residues. The trim removed 5 bases at V and 0 bases at J, leaving 10 bases unmatched. The CDR3, as DNA: TGTGCCAGCAGCCACCCAAGGACAGGGGCCACGAACACCGGGGAGCTGTTTTTT. This sequence encodes CASSHPRTGATNTGELFF.

The chain carries TRBV13 and TRBJ2-1, with TRBD2 identical over 8 bases. This CDR3 is built from 13 residues. Germline V gene lookup returns CDR1 PRHDT and CDR2 FYEKMQ (reference sequence). V lost 5 bases and J lost 10; bases outside the gene matches: 7. CDR3 protein: CASSPAGVGEQFF. CDR3 bases: TGTGCCAGCAGCCCAGCGGGGGTTGGGGAGCAGTTCTTC.

The rearrangement joins TRBV19 to TRBJ2-1; TRBD2 is a possible D gene (8 bases). V lost 2 bases and J lost 11, with 31 bases in between. Per germline, CDR1 LNHDA and CDR2 SQIVND (reference sequence). The CDR3 has 19 amino acids. CDR3 sequence reads: CASSIYGGGKGQPGIKQFF. In DNA form, the CDR3 reads TGTGCCAGTAGTATATACGGGGGGGGCAAGGGACAGCCAGGAATTAAGCAGTTCTTC.

Written as DNA, the CDR3 is TGCGCCAGCAGCTCCCCCGTGGAGGGAATGAACACTGAAGCTTTCTTT. Its translation is CASSSPVEGMNTEAFF. This chain connects TRBV5-1 to TRBJ1-1; D unresolved. The V and J ends lost 3 bases and 0 bases respectively, with 15 bases between them. Germline V gene lookup returns CDR1 SGHRS and CDR2 YFSETQ. The length of the CDR3 is 16 residues.

The gene calls are TRBV27 and TRBJ1-1, with D perhaps TRBD1 (6 bases). The germline gives CDR1 MNHEY, CDR2 SMNVEV (reference sequence). The CDR3 is 15 amino acids. V was cut by 5 bases and J by 4 bases, with 17 bases left in between. CDR3 sequence reads: CASSPADRIGTEAFF. In nucleotides, the CDR3 is TGTGCCAGCAGTCCGGCGGACAGAATTGGCACTGAAGCTTTCTTT.

The J gene is TRBJ1-6, the V gene TRBV11-1; D ambiguous. Germline-derived CDR1 and CDR2 are SGHAT and FQDESV (reference sequence). This CDR3 has 14 amino acids. V shed 6 bases and J shed 0 bases, with 6 bases lying between them. DNA of the CDR3: TGTGCCAGCAGAAGGAGCTCCTATAATTCACCCCTCCACTTT. Translation: CASRRSSYNSPLHF.

The chain has TRBV5-5 and TRBJ1-4; TRBD1 is a possible D gene (5 bases). Trimming left V 10 bases short and J 3 bases short, with 10 bases between. The CDR3 has 12 residues. Germline V CDR1 and CDR2: SGHKS, YYEKEE (reference sequence). The chain's CDR3 is CACQGSNEKLFF. CDR3 DNA: TGTGCCTGCCAGGGTTCTAATGAAAAACTGTTTTTT.

The chain combines TRBV4-1 with TRBJ2-3, with TRBD1 matching 9 bases. CDR3 length: 16 residues. Trimming removed 2 bases from V and 4 bases from J; junction bases left unmatched: 7. Looked up from germline, CDR1 is MGHRA and CDR2 is YSYEKL. CDR3 bases: TGCGCCAGCAGCCAATACCCGGGACAGGGATCAGATACGCAGTATTTT. The encoded protein is CASSQYPGQGSDTQYF.

This rearrangement joins TRBV29-1 to TRBJ2-1; possible D gene TRBD1, 6 bases. V dropped 5 bases and J dropped 8 bases, with 19 bases sitting between them. The CDR3 loop spans 14 amino acids. Germline CDR1 reads SQVTM; CDR2 reads ANQGSEA. The CDR3 DNA is TGCAGCGTTTGCGAGACAGGAACCTGGGATGAGCAGTTCTTC. It encodes CSVCETGTWDEQFF.

This chain uses TRBV7-9 with TRBJ2-5, with 8 bases identical to TRBD1. Germline CDR1 is SEHNR and CDR2 is FQNEAQ (reference sequence). V lost 5 bases to trimming and J lost 4 bases; unmatched junction nucleotides: 6. CDR3 size: 14 residues. This chain's CDR3 is CASSLGQVTETQYF. The CDR3 region has the DNA TGTGCCAGCAGCCTGGGACAGGTCACAGAGACCCAGTACTTC.

The chain couples TRBV5-6 to TRBJ1-2, with a weak D call TRBD1 (6 bases). Trimming stripped 4 bases from V and 12 bases from J, with 16 bases between. This CDR3 has 12 residues. In germline, CDR1 is SGHDT, CDR2 YYEEEE. CDR3 protein: CASSAPYREDTF. The CDR3, as DNA: TGTGCCAGCAGCGCGCCCTACAGGGAAGACACCTTC.

This clone was observed a single time. The chain couples TRBV10-3 to TRBJ1-3; tentatively, D is TRBD1 (5 bases). The germline V gene has CDR1 ENHRY and CDR2 SYGVKD. The CDR3 is 15 residues long. Trimming cost V 2 bases and J 0 bases, with 8 bases left between them. CDR3 sequence reads: CAISEEGDSGNTIYF. The CDR3, as DNA: TGTGCCATCAGTGAGGAAGGGGACTCTGGAAACACCATATATTTT.

The chain combines TRBV18 with TRBJ2-2; D perhaps matches TRBD1 (6 bases). The V end lost 2 bases, the J end lost 5 bases, and 15 bases lay between the germline ends. CDR3 size: 16 residues. The germline V gene encodes CDR1 KGHSH and CDR2 LQKENI. CDR3 loop: CASSPTRGLGTGELFF. CDR3 DNA: TGTGCCAGCTCACCAACCAGGGGATTGGGTACCGGGGAGCTGTTTTTT.

The V and J genes are TRBV10-2 and TRBJ2-2, with D unresolved. The CDR3 runs 13 residues. The V end was cut by 7 bases, the J end by 1 base, with 7 bases between. The germline gives CDR1 WSHSY, CDR2 SAAADI. DNA of the CDR3: TGCGCCAGCAACGCGAGGAACACCGGGGAGCTGTTTTTT. This codes for CASNARNTGELFF.

The genes are TRBV5-1 and TRBJ2-1; 7 bases map to TRBD1. The trim removed 4 bases at V and 0 bases at J, leaving 7 bases unmatched. Germline V gene data show CDR1 as SGHRS and CDR2 as YFSETQ. The CDR3 has 16 amino acids. DNA for the CDR3: TGCGCCAGCAGCCCTGCACAGGGGAGCTCCTACAATGAGCAGTTCTTC. Residues: CASSPAQGSSYNEQFF.

The J gene is TRBJ1-4, the V gene TRBV5-5; no definite D call. This CDR3 has 13 residues. Per the germline V gene, CDR1 is SGHKS and CDR2 is YYEKEE (reference sequence). V was pared by 6 bases and J by 8 bases, with 14 bases between. CDR3: CASNPYGEEKLFF. The CDR3 region has the DNA TGTGCCAGCAACCCCTACGGGGAGGAAAAACTGTTTTTT. Filled out from reference TRBV5-5 and TRBJ1-4, the complete variable domain reads DAGVTQSPTHLIKTRGQQVTLRCSPISGHKSVSWYQQVLGQGPQFIFQYYEKEERGRGNFPDRFSARQFPNYSSELNVNALLLGDSALYLCASNPYGEEKLFFGSGTQLSVL.

CDR3 loop: CASSKATQGANTIYF. The CDR3, as DNA: TGTGCCAGCAGCAAAGCAACCCAGGGGGCGAACACCATATATTTT. The rearrangement joins TRBV21-1 to TRBJ1-3; the DNA was not compared with TRBD1, the D call given in the table. TRBV21-1 is a pseudogene segment. The CDR3 has 15 amino acids.

This chain uses TRBV5-4 with TRBJ1-2, with TRBD1 identical over 9 bases. J lost 8 bases, V lost 4 bases, and 12 bases had no gene match. The CDR3 length is 15 residues. Per germline, CDR1 SGHNT and CDR2 YYREEE (reference sequence). The CDR3 here is CASSPLQDRGKGYTF. CDR3 in DNA: TGTGCCAGCAGCCCACTTCAGGACAGGGGAAAAGGCTACACCTTC.

The V call is TRBV30, the J call TRBJ1-2, with TRBD1 matching over 7 bases. This CDR3 is built from 12 residues. Unmatched junction bases numbered 2, after V lost 2 bases and J lost 5 bases. Germline-derived CDR1 and CDR2 are GTSNPN and SVGIG (reference sequence). The CDR3 DNA reads TGTGCCTGGAGTTCGACAGGGTATGGCTACACCTTC. It codes for CAWSSTGYGYTF.